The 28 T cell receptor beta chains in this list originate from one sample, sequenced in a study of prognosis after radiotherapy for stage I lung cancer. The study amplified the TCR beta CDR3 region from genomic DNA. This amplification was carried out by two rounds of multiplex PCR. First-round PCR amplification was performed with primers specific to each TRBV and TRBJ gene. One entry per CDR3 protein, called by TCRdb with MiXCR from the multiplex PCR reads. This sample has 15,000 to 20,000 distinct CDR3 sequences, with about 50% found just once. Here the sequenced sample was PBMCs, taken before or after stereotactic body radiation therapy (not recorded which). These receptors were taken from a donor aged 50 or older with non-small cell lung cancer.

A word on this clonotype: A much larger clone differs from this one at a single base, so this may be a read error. CDR3 sequence reads: CASSLTSVSETQYF. CDR3 bases: TGTGCCAGCAGCTTAACTAGCGTATCAGAGACCCAGTACTTC. The chain carries TRBV7-3 and TRBJ2-5; D may be TRBD2 (5 bases). Germline V gene sequence: CDR1 SGHTA, CDR2 FQGTGA. CDR3 length: 14 residues. The V end was cut by 0 bases, the J end by 4 bases, with 9 bases between.

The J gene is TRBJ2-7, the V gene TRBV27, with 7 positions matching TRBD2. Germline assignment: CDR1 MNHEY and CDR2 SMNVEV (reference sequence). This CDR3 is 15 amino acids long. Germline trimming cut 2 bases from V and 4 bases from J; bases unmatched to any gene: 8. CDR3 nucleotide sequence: TGTGCCAGCAGTTTAGAAGCGGGGAGTGGATACGAGCAGTACTTC. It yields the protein CASSLEAGSGYEQYF.

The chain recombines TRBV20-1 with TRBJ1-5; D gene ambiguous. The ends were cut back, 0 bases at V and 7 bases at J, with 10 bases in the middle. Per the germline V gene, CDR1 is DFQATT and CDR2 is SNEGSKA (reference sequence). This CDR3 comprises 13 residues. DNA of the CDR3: TGCAGTGCTAGAGAGGGAGGAGGACAGCCCCAGCATTTT. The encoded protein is CSAREGGGQPQHF.

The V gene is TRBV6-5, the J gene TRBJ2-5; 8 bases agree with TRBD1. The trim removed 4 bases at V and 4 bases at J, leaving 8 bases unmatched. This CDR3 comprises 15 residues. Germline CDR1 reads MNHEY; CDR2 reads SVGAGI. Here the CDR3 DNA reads TGTGCCAGCAGTTTCGGACAGGGTCGTCGAGAGACCCAGTACTTC. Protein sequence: CASSFGQGRRETQYF.

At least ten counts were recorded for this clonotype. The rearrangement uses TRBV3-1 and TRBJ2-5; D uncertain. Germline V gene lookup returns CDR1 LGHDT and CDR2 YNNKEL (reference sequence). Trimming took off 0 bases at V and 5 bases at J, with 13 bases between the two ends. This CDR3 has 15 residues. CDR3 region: CASSQDLIGLETQYF. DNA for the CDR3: TGTGCCAGCAGCCAAGATCTAATCGGTCTTGAGACCCAGTACTTC.

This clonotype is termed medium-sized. Here the CDR3 reads CASSLSGKGTGELFF. In DNA form, the CDR3 reads TGCGCCAGCAGCTTGAGCGGGAAAGGCACCGGGGAGCTGTTTTTT. This chain uses TRBV5-1 with TRBJ2-2, with 7 nucleotides matching TRBD2. Germline CDR1 reads SGHRS; CDR2 reads YFSETQ. The CDR3 covers 15 residues. Trimming cost V 1 base and J 4 bases; bases outside gene matches: 4.

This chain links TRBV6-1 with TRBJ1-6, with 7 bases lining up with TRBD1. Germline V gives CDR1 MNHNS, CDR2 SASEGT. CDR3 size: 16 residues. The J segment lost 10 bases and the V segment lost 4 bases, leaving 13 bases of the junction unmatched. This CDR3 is CASSAPQGGLGSPLHF. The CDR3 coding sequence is TGTGCCAGCAGTGCCCCCCAGGGGGGTCTAGGGTCACCCCTCCACTTT.

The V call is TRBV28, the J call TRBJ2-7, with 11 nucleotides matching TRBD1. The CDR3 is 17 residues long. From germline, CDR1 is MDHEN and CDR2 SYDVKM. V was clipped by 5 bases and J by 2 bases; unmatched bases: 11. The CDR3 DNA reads TGTGCCAGCAGTCCAGCTTCCCGGGACAGGGGGGCCTACGAGCAGTACTTC. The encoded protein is CASSPASRDRGAYEQYF.

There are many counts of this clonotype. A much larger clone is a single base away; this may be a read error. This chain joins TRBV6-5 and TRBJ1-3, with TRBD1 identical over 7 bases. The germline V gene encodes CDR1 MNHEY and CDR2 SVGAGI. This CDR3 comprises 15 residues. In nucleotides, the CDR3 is TGTGTCAGCAGTTACTCGGGACAGACTGGAAACACCATATATTTT. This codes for CVSSYSGQTGNTIYF.

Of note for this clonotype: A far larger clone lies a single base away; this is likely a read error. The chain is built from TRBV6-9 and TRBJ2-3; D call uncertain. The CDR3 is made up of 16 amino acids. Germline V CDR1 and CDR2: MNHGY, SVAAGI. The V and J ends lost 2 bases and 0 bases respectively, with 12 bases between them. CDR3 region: CASSYRRFYSTDTQYF. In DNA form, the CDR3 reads TGTGCCAGCAGTTATCGACGGTTTTATAGCACAGATACGCAGTATTTT.

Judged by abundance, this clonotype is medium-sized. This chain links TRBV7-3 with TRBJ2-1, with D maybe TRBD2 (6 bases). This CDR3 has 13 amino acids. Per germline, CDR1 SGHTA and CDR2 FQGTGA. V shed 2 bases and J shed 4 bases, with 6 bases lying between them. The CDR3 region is CASSLGTYNEQFF. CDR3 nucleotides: TGTGCCAGCAGCTTAGGGACTTACAATGAGCAGTTCTTC.

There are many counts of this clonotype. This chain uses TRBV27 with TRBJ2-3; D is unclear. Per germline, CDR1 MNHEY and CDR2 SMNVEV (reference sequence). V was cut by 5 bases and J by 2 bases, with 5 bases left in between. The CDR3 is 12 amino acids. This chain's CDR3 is CASSPNTDTQYF. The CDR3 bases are TGTGCCAGCAGTCCCAACACAGATACGCAGTATTTT.

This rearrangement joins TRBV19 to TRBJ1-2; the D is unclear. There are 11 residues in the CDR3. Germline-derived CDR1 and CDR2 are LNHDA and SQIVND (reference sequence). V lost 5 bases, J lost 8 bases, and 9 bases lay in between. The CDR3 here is CASSLAGGYTF. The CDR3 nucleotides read TGTGCCAGTAGTCTTGCTGGAGGCTACACCTTC.

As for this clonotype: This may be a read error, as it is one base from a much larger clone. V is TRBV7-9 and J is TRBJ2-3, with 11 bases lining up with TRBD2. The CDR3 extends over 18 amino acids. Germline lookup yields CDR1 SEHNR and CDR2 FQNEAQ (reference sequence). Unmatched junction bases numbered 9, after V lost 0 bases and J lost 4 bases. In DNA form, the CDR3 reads TGTGCCAGCAGCTTAGCGCCCGTACTAGCGGGAGTATCAGATACGCAGTATTTT. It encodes CASSLAPVLAGVSDTQYF. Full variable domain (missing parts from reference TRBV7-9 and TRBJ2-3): DTGVSQNPRHKITKRGQNVTFRCDPISEHNRLYWYRQTLGQGPEFLTYFQNEAQLEKSRLLSDRFSAERPKGSFSTLEIQRTEQGDSAMYLCASSLAPVLAGVSDTQYFGPGTRLTVL.

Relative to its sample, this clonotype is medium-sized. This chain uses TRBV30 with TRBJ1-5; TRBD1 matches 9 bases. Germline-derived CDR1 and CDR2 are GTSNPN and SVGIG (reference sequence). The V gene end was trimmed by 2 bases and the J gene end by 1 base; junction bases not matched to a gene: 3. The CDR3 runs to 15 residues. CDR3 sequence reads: CAWSPGTGSNQPQHF. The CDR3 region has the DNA TGTGCCTGGAGTCCCGGGACAGGGAGCAATCAGCCCCAGCATTTT. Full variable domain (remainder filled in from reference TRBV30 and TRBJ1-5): SQTIHQWPATLVQPVGSPLSLECTVEGTSNPNLYWYRQAAGRGLQLLFYSVGIGQISSEVPQNLSASRPQDRQFILSSKKLLLSDSGFYLCAWSPGTGSNQPQHFGDGTRLSIL.

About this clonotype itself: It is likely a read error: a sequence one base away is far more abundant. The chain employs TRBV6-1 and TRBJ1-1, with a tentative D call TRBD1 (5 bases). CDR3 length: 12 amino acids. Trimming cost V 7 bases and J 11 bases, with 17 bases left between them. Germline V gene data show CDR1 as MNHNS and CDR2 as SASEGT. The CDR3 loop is CASNPVQGWAFF. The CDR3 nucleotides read TGTGCCAGCAACCCGGTTCAGGGATGGGCTTTCTTT.

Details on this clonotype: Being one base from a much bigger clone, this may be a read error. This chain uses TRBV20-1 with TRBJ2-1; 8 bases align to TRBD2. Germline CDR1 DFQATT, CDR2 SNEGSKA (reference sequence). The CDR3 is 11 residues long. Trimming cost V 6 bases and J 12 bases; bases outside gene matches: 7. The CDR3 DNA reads TGCAGTGCGGTAGCGGGGCGTGCGCAGTTCTTC. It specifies CSAVAGRAQFF.

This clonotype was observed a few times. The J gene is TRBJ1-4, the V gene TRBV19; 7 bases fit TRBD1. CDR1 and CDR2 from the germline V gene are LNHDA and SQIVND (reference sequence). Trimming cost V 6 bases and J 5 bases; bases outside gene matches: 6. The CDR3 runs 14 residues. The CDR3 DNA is TGTGCCAGTAGCGCGACAGGGCCAAATGAAAAACTGTTTTTT. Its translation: CASSATGPNEKLFF.

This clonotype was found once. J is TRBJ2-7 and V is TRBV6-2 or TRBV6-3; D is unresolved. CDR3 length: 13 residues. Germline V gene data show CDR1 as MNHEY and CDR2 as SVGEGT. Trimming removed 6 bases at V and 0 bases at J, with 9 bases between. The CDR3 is CASRAISSYEQYF. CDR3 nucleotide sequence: TGTGCCAGCAGAGCCATAAGCTCCTACGAGCAGTACTTC.

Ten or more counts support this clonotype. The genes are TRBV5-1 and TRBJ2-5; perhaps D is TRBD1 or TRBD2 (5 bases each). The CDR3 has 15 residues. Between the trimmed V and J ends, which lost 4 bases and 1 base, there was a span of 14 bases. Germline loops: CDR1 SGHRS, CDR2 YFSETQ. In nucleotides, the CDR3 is TGCGCCAGCAGCCTCAGGGCTAGCCCCCAAGAGACCCAGTACTTC. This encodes CASSLRASPQETQYF.

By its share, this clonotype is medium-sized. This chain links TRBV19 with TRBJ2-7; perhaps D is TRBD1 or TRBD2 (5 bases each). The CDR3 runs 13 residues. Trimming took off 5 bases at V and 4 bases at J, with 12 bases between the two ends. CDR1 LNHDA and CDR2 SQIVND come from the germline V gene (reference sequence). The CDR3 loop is CASSWGIRYEQYF. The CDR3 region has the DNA TGTGCCAGTAGTTGGGGGATTCGGTACGAGCAGTACTTC.

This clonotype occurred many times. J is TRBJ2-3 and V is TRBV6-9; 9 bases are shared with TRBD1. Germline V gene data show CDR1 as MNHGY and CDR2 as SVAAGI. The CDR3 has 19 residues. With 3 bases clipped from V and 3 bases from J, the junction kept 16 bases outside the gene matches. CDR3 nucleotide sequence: TGTGCCAGCAGTTACCCAAAAGACCGCCCGGGACAGGGAACAGATACGCAGTATTTT. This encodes CASSYPKDRPGQGTDTQYF.

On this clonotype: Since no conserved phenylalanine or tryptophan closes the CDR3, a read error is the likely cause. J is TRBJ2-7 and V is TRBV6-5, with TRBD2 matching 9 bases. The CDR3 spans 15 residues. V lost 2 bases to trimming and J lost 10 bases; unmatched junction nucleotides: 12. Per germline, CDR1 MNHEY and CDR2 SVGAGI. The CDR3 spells CASSYVASGMSAQYL. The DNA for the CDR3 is TGTGCCAGCAGTTACGTGGCTAGCGGGATGTCCGCACAGTACCTC.

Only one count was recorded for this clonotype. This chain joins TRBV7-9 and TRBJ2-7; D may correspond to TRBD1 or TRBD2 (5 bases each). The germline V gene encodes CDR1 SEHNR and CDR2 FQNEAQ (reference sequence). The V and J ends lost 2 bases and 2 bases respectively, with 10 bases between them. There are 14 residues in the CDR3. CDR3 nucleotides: TGTGCCAGCAGCTTACAGGGACGTACCTACGAGCAGTACTTC. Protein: CASSLQGRTYEQYF.

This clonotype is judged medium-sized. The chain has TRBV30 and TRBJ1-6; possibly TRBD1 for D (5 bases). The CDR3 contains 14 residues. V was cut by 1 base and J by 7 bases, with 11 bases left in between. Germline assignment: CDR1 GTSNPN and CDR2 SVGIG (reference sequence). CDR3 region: CAWSDGHSNSPLHF. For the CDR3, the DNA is TGTGCCTGGAGTGATGGACATTCGAATTCACCCCTCCACTTT. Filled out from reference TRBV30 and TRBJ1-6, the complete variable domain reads SQTIHQWPATLVQPVGSPLSLECTVEGTSNPNLYWYRQAAGRGLQLLFYSVGIGQISSEVPQNLSASRPQDRQFILSSKKLLLSDSGFYLCAWSDGHSNSPLHFGNGTRLTVT.

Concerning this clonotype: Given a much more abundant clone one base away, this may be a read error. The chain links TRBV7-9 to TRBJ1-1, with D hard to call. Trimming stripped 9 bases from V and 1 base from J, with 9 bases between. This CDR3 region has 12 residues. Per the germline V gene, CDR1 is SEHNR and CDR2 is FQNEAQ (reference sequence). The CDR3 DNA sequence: TGTGCCAGAGGCTATGGGAACACTGAAGCTTTCTTT. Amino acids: CARGYGNTEAFF.

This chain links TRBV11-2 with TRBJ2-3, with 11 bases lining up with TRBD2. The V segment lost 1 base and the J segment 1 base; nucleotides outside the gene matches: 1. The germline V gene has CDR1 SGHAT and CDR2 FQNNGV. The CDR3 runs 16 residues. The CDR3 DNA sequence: TGTGCCAGCAGCTTAGGACTAGCGGGACGCACAGATACGCAGTATTTT. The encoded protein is CASSLGLAGRTDTQYF.

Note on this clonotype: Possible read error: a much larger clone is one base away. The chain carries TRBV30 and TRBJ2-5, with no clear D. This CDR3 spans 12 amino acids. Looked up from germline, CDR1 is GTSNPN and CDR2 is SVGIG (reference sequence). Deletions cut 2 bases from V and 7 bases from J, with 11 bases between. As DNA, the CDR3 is TGTGCCTGGAGTCCAAGCCCCGTGACCCAGTACTTC. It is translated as CAWSPSPVTQYF.